This T cell receptor beta chain was recovered during a study of chemoradiotherapy in HPV16-positive cancers. Findings and limits, study-wide: Non-HPV-specific T cells did not expand in tumors during treatment, whereas candidate HPV-specific clones and E7-related motifs did.

The germline V gene encodes CDR1 SGHRS and CDR2 YFSETQ. The CDR3 contains 16 residues. J gave up 6 bases and V 4 bases, and 8 bases lay outside the gene matches. Here immunoSEQ multiplex PCR was the method, and the copy in TCRdb shows in-frame clones only, minus some. The sample lists some 29,000 clones, 85% to 95% occurring once. About this clone: As yet, its antigen is unknown.

This TCR was sampled from a human donor with HPV-associated anogenital cancer. The gene calls are TRBV5-1 and TRBJ2-1; TRBD2 agrees at 12 bases. The sample here was blood, taken from a patient who underwent chemoradiotherapy. Here the CDR3 reads CASSLSSGGATNEQFF. As DNA, the CDR3 is TGCGCCAGCAGCCTCTCTAGCGGGGGGGCCACCAATGAGCAGTTCTTC.